The T cell receptor (beta chain) described here comes from a study of identical twins. TCRdb passed the 5' RACE reads through MiXCR, listing each CDR3 protein once. The data hold more than 650,000 distinct CDR3 sequences, with approximately 6% observed a single time. Germline V CDR1 and CDR2: MNHNS, SASEGT. Trimming cost V 7 bases and J 13 bases, with 22 bases left between them. The CDR3 extends over 14 amino acids. A few counts support this clonotype. The antigen is not known. Study-wide points: The authors noted that invariant MAIT and iNKT cells could partly confound zero-insertion analyses.

The genes are TRBV6-1 and TRBJ2-2; no clear D gene. Input material: naive T cells sorted from blood. The receptor was derived from a man younger than 35 in good health. The CDR3 sequence is CASKLRQDLWGLFF. As DNA, the CDR3 is TGTGCCAGCAAGCTTCGGCAGGACCTCTGGGGGCTGTTTTTT.